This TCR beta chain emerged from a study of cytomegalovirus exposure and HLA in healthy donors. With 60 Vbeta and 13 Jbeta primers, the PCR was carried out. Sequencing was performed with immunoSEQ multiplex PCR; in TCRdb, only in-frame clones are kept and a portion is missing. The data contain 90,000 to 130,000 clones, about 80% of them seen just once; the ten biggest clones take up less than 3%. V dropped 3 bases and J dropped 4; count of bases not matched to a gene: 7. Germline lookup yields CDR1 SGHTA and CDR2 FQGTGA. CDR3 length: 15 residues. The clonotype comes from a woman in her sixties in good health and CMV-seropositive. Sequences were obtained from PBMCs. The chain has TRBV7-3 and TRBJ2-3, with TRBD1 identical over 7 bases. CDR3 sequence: CASSLTGFRPDTQYF. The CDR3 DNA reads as TGTGCCAGCAGCTTGACAGGGTTCAGGCCAGATACGCAGTATTTT.